Shown below are 30 T cell receptor beta chains from a single sample sequenced in a study of response to subunit inactivated influenza vaccine. A single record per CDR3 protein comes from TCRdb applying MiXCR to the RT-PCR reads. The sample comprises around 570,000 distinct CDR3 sequences, about 11% of which are singletons, and 11% rests with the top ten. A further study also used this sample, focusing on T cells expressing NK-cell markers. That paper adds: Beta-chain TCR cDNA was generated via 5'RACE template switching with UMIs.

This specimen was PBMCs from blood, taken on the day of vaccination. These receptors were collected from a man aged 45 to 65 who received an inactivated influenza vaccine.

The chain uses TRBV27 and TRBJ1-1; perhaps TRBD1 as D (6 bases). Trimming cost V 4 bases and J 6 bases, with 18 bases left between them. Germline V gene lookup returns CDR1 MNHEY and CDR2 SMNVEV (reference sequence). There are 15 residues in the CDR3. DNA of the CDR3: TGTGCCAGCAGTTCCTTAAGGACCCACAGGGCTGAAGCTTTCTTT. It encodes CASSSLRTHRAEAFF.

The chain is built from TRBV18 and TRBJ2-3, with no clear D. Between the trimmed V and J ends, which lost 3 bases and 5 bases, there was a span of 6 bases. Germline V gene sequence: CDR1 KGHSH, CDR2 LQKENI. The CDR3 covers 12 residues. For the CDR3, the DNA is TGTGCCAGCTCACCGATAGGAGATACGCAGTATTTT. This translates into CASSPIGDTQYF.

There are many counts of this clonotype. The chain recombines TRBV5-1 with TRBJ1-1, with 8 bases identical to TRBD1. Germline trimming cut 2 bases from V and 3 bases from J; bases unmatched to any gene: 3. CDR3 length equals 14 residues. Germline loops: CDR1 SGHRS, CDR2 YFSETQ. The CDR3 loop reads CASSLQGGDTEAFF. CDR3 sequence (DNA): TGCGCCAGCAGCTTACAGGGGGGTGACACTGAAGCTTTCTTT.

This rearrangement joins TRBV4-1 to TRBJ1-3; 8 nucleotides agree with TRBD1. This CDR3 comprises 18 residues. CDR1 and CDR2 from the germline V gene are MGHRA and YSYEKL. J was trimmed by 0 bases and V by 0 bases; bases with no gene match: 7. The CDR3, as DNA: TGCGCCAGCAGCCAAGATAGGGACAGGCACCACTCTGGAAACACCATATATTTT. This gives the protein CASSQDRDRHHSGNTIYF.

This clonotype was picked up many times. The rearrangement links TRBV20-1 to TRBJ1-2, with 9 bases fitting TRBD1. The ends lost 6 bases at V and 1 base at J; junction bases unmatched: 3. From germline, CDR1 is DFQATT and CDR2 SNEGSKA (reference sequence). This CDR3 region has 13 residues. The CDR3 DNA is TGCAGTGCAAACAGGGGGCTTAACTATGGCTACACCTTC. This sequence encodes CSANRGLNYGYTF.

This clonotype turned up a few times. This chain links TRBV12-3 or TRBV12-4 with TRBJ1-5; 8 bases agree with TRBD1. The CDR3 is 15 residues long. Unmatched junction bases numbered 9, after V lost 5 bases and J lost 6 bases. The CDR3 DNA reads TGTGCCAGCAGTACTGGGACAGGTCATTTTCAGCCCCAGCATTTT. Translated, it gives CASSTGTGHFQPQHF.

The V call is TRBV27, the J call TRBJ2-7; perhaps TRBD1 as D (5 bases). V was clipped by 2 bases and J by 0 bases, with 17 bases between them. This CDR3 has 17 residues. The germline V gene has CDR1 MNHEY and CDR2 SMNVEV (reference sequence). The CDR3 loop reads CASSLIGARSHSYEQYF. In DNA, the CDR3 is TGTGCCAGCAGTTTAATAGGGGCCAGGTCTCACTCCTACGAGCAGTACTTC.

This clonotype has only a few counts. The chain uses TRBV5-1 and TRBJ2-7, with D hard to call. Germline V gene sequence: CDR1 SGHRS, CDR2 YFSETQ. The CDR3 has 14 amino acids. V gave up 3 bases and J gave up 3 bases, with 13 bases separating them. The CDR3 sequence: CASSSAPGNYEQYF. The CDR3 DNA reads TGCGCCAGCAGCTCGGCCCCAGGAAACTACGAGCAGTACTTC.

This clonotype came up a few times. This sequence joins TRBV6-1 and TRBJ2-2, with D possibly matching TRBD1 (5 bases). This CDR3 has 14 residues. In germline, CDR1 is MNHNS, CDR2 SASEGT. V was clipped by 7 bases and J by 7 bases, with 16 bases between them. CDR3 sequence: CASKNVRQNGELFF. In DNA, the CDR3 is TGTGCCAGCAAAAACGTTCGACAGAACGGGGAGCTGTTTTTT.

The chain is built from TRBV9 and TRBJ2-1; the match to TRBD2 covers 11 bases. J was trimmed by 8 bases and V by 3 bases; bases with no gene match: 10. The CDR3 contains 16 residues. From germline, CDR1 is SGDLS and CDR2 YYNGEE. CDR3 in DNA: TGTGCCAGCAGCGCCCCCACTAGCGGGAGAGGCGATGAGCAGTTCTTC. This encodes CASSAPTSGRGDEQFF.

Concerning this clonotype: A junction end diverges from the germline sequence, so it may reflect a read error. The chain has TRBV7-7 and TRBJ2-2; D unclear. This CDR3 region has 15 residues. The germline gives CDR1 SSHAT, CDR2 FNYEAQ (reference sequence). In DNA form, the CDR3 reads TGTGCTAGCAGCCCAATAGTTCTATACACCGGGGAGCTGTTTTTT. This encodes CASSPIVLYTGELFF.

The sample holds a few counts of this clonotype. The CDR3, as DNA: TGTGCCAGCAGCGTAGAGGCAGGAGCTACCTACGAGCAGTACTTC. Translating gives CASSVEAGATYEQYF. V and J are TRBV9 and TRBJ2-7; no definite D call. Per germline, CDR1 SGDLS and CDR2 YYNGEE. The CDR3 has 15 residues. V was pared by 0 bases and J by 2 bases, with 12 bases between.

In this sample, this clonotype turned up a few times. The rearrangement uses TRBV12-3 or TRBV12-4 and TRBJ1-6; tentative D call: TRBD1 (6 bases). The CDR3 covers 14 residues. V was clipped by 6 bases and J by 9 bases, with 15 bases between them. The CDR3 DNA reads TGTGCCAGCAGAGGACAGTTGGAAGGTTCACCCCTCCACTTT. It encodes CASRGQLEGSPLHF.

This clonotype was picked up a small number of times. This chain uses TRBV10-3 with TRBJ2-2; no reliable D call. With 8 bases removed from V and 0 bases from J, the gap between germline ends came to 13 bases. CDR3 length equals 15 residues. Germline-derived CDR1 and CDR2 are ENHRY and SYGVKD. CDR3 bases: TGTGCCATCGGCCCGGGCCGTGCGAACACCGGGGAGCTGTTTTTT. It is translated as CAIGPGRANTGELFF.

This chain uses TRBV20-1 with TRBJ2-7; 10 bases are shared with TRBD2. This CDR3 contains 16 residues. Germline V gene sequence: CDR1 DFQATT, CDR2 SNEGSKA (reference sequence). With 7 bases clipped from V and 1 base from J, the junction kept 13 bases outside the gene matches. CDR3 DNA sequence: TGCAGTGTTCGGGGAAGCGGGAGGGCCGTGTCCTACGAGCAGTACTTC. The encoded protein is CSVRGSGRAVSYEQYF.

The chain has TRBV12-3 or TRBV12-4 and TRBJ2-7, with 8 positions matching TRBD2. There are 13 residues in the CDR3. J was trimmed by 7 bases and V by 5 bases; bases with no gene match: 7. Written as DNA, the CDR3 is TGTGCCAGCAGTAAGACTAGCGTGAGGGAGCAGTACTTC. It specifies CASSKTSVREQYF.

The V and J genes are TRBV7-3 and TRBJ2-3, with TRBD2 identical over 15 bases. Per germline, CDR1 SGHTA and CDR2 FQGTGA. Trimming removed 2 bases from V and 4 bases from J; junction bases left unmatched: 4. This CDR3 is 17 amino acids long. CDR3 in amino acids: CASSLGLAGGQADTQYF. The CDR3 nucleotides read TGTGCCAGCAGCTTAGGACTAGCGGGAGGGCAGGCAGATACGCAGTATTTT.

Comment on this clonotype: One junction end disagrees with the germline gene, perhaps due to a read error. The genes are TRBV18 and TRBJ2-7, with TRBD2 matching over 9 bases. Germline-derived CDR1 and CDR2 are KGHSH and LQKENI. The CDR3 spans 14 residues. This CDR3 reads CTSSLSGSKYEQYF. CDR3 DNA: TGTACCAGCTCACTTAGCGGGAGTAAATACGAGCAGTACTTC.

This clonotype has just a few counts. V is TRBV29-1 and J is TRBJ2-1; D might be TRBD2 (7 bases). The germline CDR1 and CDR2 sequences are SQVTM and ANQGSEA. This CDR3 comprises 14 residues. Trimming shortened V by 3 bases and J by 5 bases, and 14 bases separated the two germline ends. The CDR3 coding sequence is TGCAGCGTTGAGGGGGGGGCCTCAAACAATGAGCAGTTCTTC. Translation gives CSVEGGASNNEQFF.

This clonotype was detected only a few times. The chain employs TRBV29-1 and TRBJ2-5; TRBD1 might be the D (6 bases). Trimming stripped 2 bases from V and 4 bases from J, with 17 bases between. Germline lookup yields CDR1 SQVTM and CDR2 ANQGSEA. The CDR3 is made up of 15 amino acids. The CDR3 bases are TGCAGCGTTGAATTCCGGGACAACCCCGGAGAGACCCAGTACTTC. This codes for CSVEFRDNPGETQYF.

This clonotype was seen only a few times. This chain uses TRBV7-8 with TRBJ2-3; D may be TRBD2 (6 bases). This CDR3 is built from 17 residues. CDR1 is SGHVS and CDR2 is FQNEAQ in the germline V gene. V was cut by 2 bases and J by 2 bases, with 17 bases left in between. CDR3 sequence (DNA): TGTGCCAGCAGCTTAAAGCGGGCCCCGGTCCACACAGATACGCAGTATTTT. Its protein product is CASSLKRAPVHTDTQYF.

The V call is TRBV6-5, the J call TRBJ2-2; D is ambiguous. Trimming took off 4 bases at V and 2 bases at J, with 17 bases between the two ends. CDR3 length equals 17 residues. CDR1 is MNHEY and CDR2 is SVGAGI in the germline V gene. As DNA, the CDR3 is TGTGCCAGCAGTTGGAATCGGCCGTTGTACAACACCGGGGAGCTGTTTTTT. It encodes CASSWNRPLYNTGELFF.

This clonotype has at least ten counts. The V and J genes are TRBV12-3 or TRBV12-4 and TRBJ2-5; TRBD1 aligns across 9 bases. The CDR3 is made up of 15 amino acids. The V gene end was trimmed by 5 bases and the J gene end by 3 bases; junction bases not matched to a gene: 7. The CDR3 nucleotides read TGTGCCAGCAGTACCTTTAGACAGGGGGAAGAGACCCAGTACTTC. Its translation: CASSTFRQGEETQYF.

This clonotype has a count of ten or more. The V gene is TRBV4-3, the J gene TRBJ2-1; no definite D call. V was cut by 0 bases and J by 0 bases, with 12 bases left in between. Germline V lookup: CDR1 LGHNA, CDR2 YSLEER. This CDR3 spans 17 amino acids. For the CDR3, the DNA is TGCGCCAGCAGCCAAGAAAGTATTAGCCTCTCCTACAATGAGCAGTTCTTC. Translation: CASSQESISLSYNEQFF.

This clonotype appeared a few times. The chain joins TRBV5-6 to TRBJ1-1, with D unresolved. Per the germline V gene, CDR1 is SGHDT and CDR2 is YYEEEE. The V and J ends lost 4 bases and 10 bases respectively, with 20 bases between them. The CDR3 has 14 amino acids. CDR3 coding DNA: TGTGCCAGCAGCGTAATTAACCAACGGAGGATAGCTTTCTTT. Residues: CASSVINQRRIAFF. The full variable domain, in which reference TRBV5-6 and TRBJ1-1 provide the parts outside the CDR3, is DAGVTQSPTHLIKTRGQQVTLRCSPKSGHDTVSWYQQALGQGPQFIFQYYEEEERQRGNFPDRFSGHQFPNYSSELNVNALLLGDSALYLCASSVINQRRIAFFGQGTRLTVV.

In its sample, this clonotype was seen a few times. V gene TRBV25-1 combines with J gene TRBJ1-4; no clear D gene. The ends were cut back, 0 bases at V and 8 bases at J, with 13 bases in the middle. The CDR3 is made up of 15 amino acids. Germline-derived CDR1 and CDR2 are MGHDK and SYGVNS. Here the CDR3 reads CASSEYVGSNEKLFF. Written as DNA, the CDR3 is TGTGCCAGCAGTGAATATGTAGGGAGTAACGAAAAACTGTTTTTT.

This clonotype was seen only a few times. V gene TRBV19 combines with J gene TRBJ1-5; D is ambiguous. Trimming removed 3 bases from V and 6 bases from J, with 9 bases in between. This CDR3 comprises 13 residues. Germline values: CDR1 LNHDA, CDR2 SQIVND (reference sequence). CDR3 residues: CASSITEGQPQHF. In nucleotides, the CDR3 is TGTGCCAGTAGTATTACGGAAGGTCAGCCCCAGCATTTT.

The J gene is TRBJ2-1, the V gene TRBV7-2; maybe TRBD1 (6 bases). Germline lookup yields CDR1 SGHTA and CDR2 FQGNSA. V was cut by 1 base and J by 3 bases, with 16 bases left in between. This CDR3 is built from 17 residues. The CDR3 sequence is CASSLVSGGRGYNEQFF. The CDR3, as DNA: TGTGCCAGCAGCTTAGTGTCCGGAGGCAGGGGCTACAATGAGCAGTTCTTC.

In its sample, this clonotype was seen a few times. The junction does not match germline at one end; this may be a read error. The chain carries TRBV6-1 and TRBJ1-4; 7 bases are shared with TRBD1. This CDR3 spans 16 amino acids. The germline V gene encodes CDR1 MNHNS and CDR2 SASEGT. In DNA form, the CDR3 reads TGTTCCAGCAGTGTAGAACAGGGGACGGGAGTTGAAAAACTGTTTTTT. It translates to CSSSVEQGTGVEKLFF.

This clonotype was observed a few times. The J gene is TRBJ2-7, the V gene TRBV20-1; 8 bases map to TRBD1. Germline V CDR1 and CDR2: DFQATT, SNEGSKA (reference sequence). The J segment lost 6 bases and the V segment lost 4 bases, leaving 11 bases of the junction unmatched. CDR3 length: 14 residues. The CDR3 sequence is CSATSDRDTSEQYF. DNA of the CDR3: TGCAGTGCTACATCGGACAGGGATACGAGCGAGCAGTACTTC.